Below are 21 T cell receptor beta chains sequenced from a single sample in a study of tumour-infiltrating T cells in Burkitt lymphoma. The method was immunoSEQ multiplex PCR; TCRdb's version includes in-frame clones alone and lacks a portion of them. The top ten clones hold 2.1% of a sample with about 15,000 clones, 80% of them seen once. The sample comprised tumor tissue. These receptors all come from a human donor with diffuse large B-cell lymphoma.

This clone was detected a few times. This sequence joins TRBV6-5 and TRBJ1-1; no clear D. This CDR3 spans 15 amino acids. The V end was cut by 1 base, the J end by 4 bases, with 13 bases between. Germline CDR1 is MNHEY and CDR2 is SVGAGI. The CDR3 bases are TGTGCCAGCAGTTACTATCCCGGAGGGAGCACTGAAGCTTTCTTT. Encoded protein: CASSYYPGGSTEAFF.

The chain uses TRBV4-2 and TRBJ2-1; perhaps D is TRBD1 or TRBD2 (7 bases each). The V gene's germline CDR1 is LGHNA and CDR2 YNFKEQ. This CDR3 has 17 amino acids. V was shortened by 1 base and J by 5 bases, with 18 bases between the two germline ends. Here the CDR3 DNA reads TGTGCCAGCAGCCAAGCCCTAAACGGGGGGACAGACAATGAGCAGTTCTTC. This translates into CASSQALNGGTDNEQFF.

V usage is TRBV7-9 and J usage is TRBJ1-1, with D uncertain. The CDR3 runs 13 residues. With 5 bases removed from V and 0 bases from J, the gap between germline ends came to 7 bases. Germline V gene data show CDR1 as SEHNR and CDR2 as FQNEAQ (reference sequence). CDR3 sequence (DNA): TGTGCCAGCAGCACGGCCATGAACACTGAAGCTTTCTTT. Translation: CASSTAMNTEAFF. Full variable domain (missing parts from reference TRBV7-9 and TRBJ1-1): DTGVSQNPRHKITKRGQNVTFRCDPISEHNRLYWYRQTLGQGPEFLTYFQNEAQLEKSRLLSDRFSAERPKGSFSTLEIQRTEQGDSAMYLCASSTAMNTEAFFGQGTRLTVV.

The chain couples TRBV27 to TRBJ1-5; perhaps TRBD1 as D (6 bases). Germline assignment: CDR1 MNHEY and CDR2 SMNVEV (reference sequence). The CDR3 is 15 amino acids. The ends were cut back, 6 bases at V and 6 bases at J, with 18 bases in the middle. CDR3 sequence reads: CASSIGGALSQPQHF. DNA for the CDR3: TGTGCCAGCAGCATTGGGGGGGCGCTGAGTCAGCCCCAGCATTTT.

There are a few counts of this clone. The CDR3 region is CSADRGMNTEAFF. CDR3 nucleotide sequence: TGCAGCGCCGACAGGGGTATGAACACTGAAGCTTTCTTT. The rearrangement links TRBV29-1 to TRBJ1-1; 8 nucleotides line up with TRBD1. Germline V CDR1 and CDR2: SQVTM, ANQGSEA. The CDR3 is 13 residues long. Trimming took 7 bases from V and 0 from J; bases not matched to a gene: 4.

This clone occurred once. The chain has TRBV6-1 and TRBJ1-5; D is possibly TRBD1 (5 bases). CDR3 size: 14 residues. Between the trimmed V and J ends, which lost 4 bases and 4 bases, there was a span of 11 bases. The germline V gene has CDR1 MNHNS and CDR2 SASEGT. Written as DNA, the CDR3 is TGTGCCAGCAGTGCTGGGACGGGGAATCAGCCCCAGCATTTT. It yields the protein CASSAGTGNQPQHF.

This clone was picked up a small number of times. The chain uses TRBV20-1 and TRBJ2-7, with D unresolved. V dropped 6 bases and J dropped 3 bases, with 9 bases sitting between them. The length of the CDR3 is 11 residues. Germline lookup yields CDR1 DFQATT and CDR2 SNEGSKA (reference sequence). CDR3 coding DNA: TGCAGTGCCATCACGGACTACGAGCAGTACTTC. It codes for CSAITDYEQYF.

The CDR3 nucleotides are TGTGCCAGCAGCTACGGGACAGGGAACTATGGCTACACCTTC. The encoded protein is CASSYGTGNYGYTF. The chain couples TRBV5-6 to TRBJ1-2, with 9 bases that match TRBD1. The CDR3 runs 14 residues. J lost 2 bases, V lost 3 bases, and 2 bases had no gene match. Germline CDR1 is SGHDT and CDR2 is YYEEEE.

The genes are TRBV29-1 and TRBJ1-1, with D tentatively TRBD1 (5 bases). The CDR3 is 12 residues long. V gave up 4 bases and J gave up 0 bases, with 6 bases separating them. Germline CDR1 is SQVTM and CDR2 is ANQGSEA. DNA for the CDR3: TGCAGCGTTGGGGGGATGAACACTGAAGCTTTCTTT. This sequence encodes CSVGGMNTEAFF.

The gene calls are TRBV25-1 and TRBJ1-5; tentatively, D is TRBD1 (6 bases). Looked up from germline, CDR1 is MGHDK and CDR2 is SYGVNS. The CDR3 extends over 14 amino acids. V dropped 6 bases and J dropped 0 bases, with 9 bases sitting between them. The DNA of the CDR3 is TGTGCCAGCAGGCAGACAGGTAGCAATCAGCCCCAGCATTTT. Its translation: CASRQTGSNQPQHF.

The chain joins TRBV2 to TRBJ1-1, with 10 positions matching TRBD1. The germline V gene encodes CDR1 SNHLY and CDR2 FYNNEI. V shed 4 bases, J shed 6 bases, and the junction held 8 bases outside the gene matches. The CDR3 is 15 amino acids. CDR3 loop: CASSGWDRGSPEAFF. The CDR3 bases are TGTGCCAGCAGTGGATGGGACAGGGGATCCCCTGAAGCTTTCTTT.

This clone was counted once. The V and J genes are TRBV9 and TRBJ1-3, with D uncertain. The CDR3 consists of 15 residues. Trimming left V 0 bases short and J 0 bases short, with 7 bases between. CDR1 and CDR2 (germline): SGDLS, YYNGEE. The CDR3 is CASSVETVSGNTIYF. CDR3 in DNA: TGTGCCAGCAGCGTAGAAACAGTCTCTGGAAACACCATATATTTT.

V usage is TRBV19 and J usage is TRBJ2-1, with TRBD1 matching 9 bases. CDR3 size: 13 residues. Germline V gives CDR1 LNHDA, CDR2 SQIVND (reference sequence). The CDR3 spells CASGTGSYNEQFF. The CDR3 region has the DNA TGTGCTTCCGGGACAGGGTCCTACAATGAGCAGTTCTTC.

The V gene is TRBV27, the J gene TRBJ1-5; tentative D call: TRBD1 (5 bases). This CDR3 is built from 14 residues. The germline V and J ends were trimmed by 4 bases and 0 bases, with 7 bases remaining between them. Germline V gives CDR1 MNHEY, CDR2 SMNVEV (reference sequence). CDR3 protein: CASSWGNSNQPQHF. CDR3 sequence (DNA): TGTGCCAGCAGTTGGGGGAATAGCAATCAGCCCCAGCATTTT.

The CDR3 DNA follows: TGCAGCGTTGAAGGAGGGGGCGGAAACACCATATATTTT. It is translated as CSVEGGGGNTIYF. V gene TRBV29-1 combines with J gene TRBJ1-3, with TRBD1 identical over 7 bases. V trimming: 1 base; J trimming: 4 bases; junction bases outside the gene matches: 1. CDR1 and CDR2 (germline): SQVTM, ANQGSEA. The CDR3 runs 13 residues. Looking up the rest from reference TRBV29-1 and TRBJ1-3 gives the full variable domain: SAVISQKPSRDICQRGTSLTIQCQVDSQVTMMFWYRQQPGQSLTLIATANQGSEATYESGFVIDKFPISRPNLTFSTLTVSNMSPEDSSIYLCSVEGGGGNTIYFGEGSWLTVV.

The J gene is TRBJ1-4, the V gene TRBV5-4; the D gene is possibly TRBD1 (5 bases). The CDR3 extends over 16 amino acids. The V and J ends lost 1 base and 1 base respectively, with 11 bases between them. In germline, CDR1 is SGHNT, CDR2 YYREEE (reference sequence). The CDR3 is CASSLFGGGTNEKLFF. CDR3 bases: TGTGCCAGCAGCTTGTTCGGGGGGGGAACTAATGAAAAACTGTTTTTT.

The V call is TRBV2, the J call TRBJ2-3, with D possibly called TRBD1 or TRBD2 (5 bases each). CDR3 length equals 15 residues. The V and J ends lost 4 bases and 0 bases respectively, with 11 bases between them. Germline V gives CDR1 SNHLY, CDR2 FYNNEI. CDR3 sequence reads: CASSGGEYSTDTQYF. The CDR3 DNA follows: TGTGCCAGCAGTGGAGGGGAATATAGCACAGATACGCAGTATTTT. Together with reference TRBV2 and TRBJ2-3, the CDR3 gives the full variable domain: EPEVTQTPSHQVTQMGQEVILRCVPISNHLYFYWYRQILGQKVEFLVSFYNNEISEKSEIFDDQFSVERPDGSNFTLKIRSTKLEDSAMYFCASSGGEYSTDTQYFGPGTRLTVL.

The V and J genes are TRBV2 and TRBJ2-3; D gene ambiguous. This CDR3 has 18 residues. From germline, CDR1 is SNHLY and CDR2 FYNNEI. V was trimmed by 1 base and J by 5 bases, leaving 22 bases between them. CDR3 sequence (DNA): TGTGCCAGCAGTGAAGACTTTCGCACTGGGCCTTCGGGAGATACGCAGTATTTT. The encoded protein is CASSEDFRTGPSGDTQYF.

This chain joins TRBV7-9 and TRBJ2-1, with 7 bases matching TRBD2. The CDR3 has 14 residues. Germline V gene sequence: CDR1 SEHNR, CDR2 FQNEAQ (reference sequence). The V gene end was trimmed by 11 bases and the J gene end by 3 bases; junction bases not matched to a gene: 10. The CDR3 protein is CAASTSEVYNEQFF. In DNA, the CDR3 is TGTGCCGCCTCAACTAGCGAGGTCTACAATGAGCAGTTCTTC. The variable domain in full, completed from reference TRBV7-9 and TRBJ2-1, reads DTGVSQNPRHKITKRGQNVTFRCDPISEHNRLYWYRQTLGQGPEFLTYFQNEAQLEKSRLLSDRFSAERPKGSFSTLEIQRTEQGDSAMYLCAASTSEVYNEQFFGPGTRLTVL.

The chain links TRBV7-9 to TRBJ2-5; 14 positions agree with TRBD2. Losses at the gene ends were 5 bases for V and 0 bases for J; bases not matched to a gene: 2. From germline, CDR1 is SEHNR and CDR2 FQNEAQ (reference sequence). The CDR3 runs to 16 residues. The CDR3 DNA reads as TGTGCCAGCAGCCGGGGACTAGCGGGGGACCAAGAGACCCAGTACTTC. Its translation: CASSRGLAGDQETQYF.

The chain combines TRBV2 with TRBJ1-5; no clear D gene. The CDR3 totals 15 residues. V lost 2 bases and J lost 0, with 8 bases in between. Germline-derived CDR1 and CDR2 are SNHLY and FYNNEI. Written as DNA, the CDR3 is TGTGCCAGCAGTGAATTGGGTAATAGCAATCAGCCCCAGCATTTT. It translates to CASSELGNSNQPQHF.